One and the same sample provided the 30 T cell receptor beta chains below, sequenced in a study of T-cell memory formation after mild COVID-19. TCRdb processed the 5' RACE reads anew with MiXCR; each CDR3 protein has one entry. This table holds almost 550,000 distinct CDR3 sequences, roughly 20% found once. What was sequenced was PBMCs or a T cell subset sorted from them (not recorded which). The receptors derive from an adult woman who had mild COVID-19 (a few samples of this study predate the infection). Cell type and time point are not known.

This chain uses TRBV30 with TRBJ1-2, with a tentative D call TRBD1 (6 bases). The CDR3 consists of 15 residues. With 5 bases removed from V and 1 base from J, the gap between germline ends came to 17 bases. Germline values: CDR1 GTSNPN, CDR2 SVGIG (reference sequence). The CDR3 loop reads CAWGRQEPYNYGYTF. The CDR3 DNA reads TGTGCCTGGGGGCGACAGGAACCTTATAACTATGGCTACACCTTC.

This clonotype was seen a few times. The rearrangement links TRBV12-3 or TRBV12-4 to TRBJ2-7; TRBD2 matches 13 bases. The trim removed 5 bases at V and 5 bases at J, leaving 9 bases unmatched. The CDR3 extends over 16 amino acids. CDR3 loop: CASSPRLAGGSDEQYF. CDR3 bases: TGTGCCAGCAGTCCCAGACTAGCGGGGGGTTCGGACGAGCAGTACTTC.

CDR3 sequence (DNA): TGTGCCAGCAGCGCACCCTCCAGGACTGATTACAATGAGCAGTTCTTC. Amino acid sequence: CASSAPSRTDYNEQFF. The chain couples TRBV9 to TRBJ2-1; D perhaps matches TRBD2 (5 bases). With 3 bases removed from V and 4 bases from J, the gap between germline ends came to 17 bases. The CDR3 contains 16 residues. Looked up from germline, CDR1 is SGDLS and CDR2 is YYNGEE. The variable domain in full, with the rest retrieved from reference TRBV9 and TRBJ2-1, is DSGVTQTPKHLITATGQRVTLRCSPRSGDLSVYWYQQSLDQGLQFLIQYYNGEERAKGNILERFSAQQFPDLHSELNLSSLELGDSALYFCASSAPSRTDYNEQFFGPGTRLTVL.

This clonotype was recorded at least ten times. The chain combines TRBV29-1 with TRBJ2-3, with 9 positions matching TRBD2. CDR1 is SQVTM, CDR2 ANQGSEA, per germline. V gave up 7 bases and J gave up 9 bases; unmatched junction bases: 11. This CDR3 is built from 13 residues. CDR3 residues: CSALAGDGVTQYF. The CDR3 DNA reads as TGCAGCGCCTTAGCGGGAGACGGGGTGACGCAGTATTTT.

This clonotype was detected only a few times. This chain links TRBV20-1 with TRBJ2-2; D ambiguous. This CDR3 spans 14 amino acids. The germline CDR1 and CDR2 sequences are DFQATT and SNEGSKA (reference sequence). Trimming removed 3 bases from V and 6 bases from J, with 14 bases in between. CDR3 in amino acids: CSASVTSVPGELFF. Here the CDR3 DNA reads TGCAGTGCTAGTGTGACGAGTGTCCCCGGGGAGCTGTTTTTT.

This clonotype came up a few times. CDR3 in amino acids: CARGGGFSGGPYNEQFF. Here the CDR3 DNA reads TGTGCCAGGGGAGGAGGTTTTAGCGGGGGTCCGTACAATGAGCAGTTCTTC. The rearrangement links TRBV2 to TRBJ2-1, with TRBD2 matching 9 bases. Germline values: CDR1 SNHLY, CDR2 FYNNEI. The CDR3 loop spans 17 amino acids. V lost 9 bases and J lost 4; bases outside the gene matches: 16.

The gene calls are TRBV19 and TRBJ2-7; 7 nucleotides match TRBD2. The ends lost 5 bases at V and 3 bases at J; junction bases unmatched: 4. Germline CDR1 LNHDA, CDR2 SQIVND (reference sequence). This CDR3 spans 13 amino acids. CDR3 sequence: CASSWGGRYEQYF. For the CDR3, the DNA is TGTGCCAGTAGTTGGGGAGGGCGCTACGAGCAGTACTTC.

This clonotype was counted a few times. The junction shows a germline mismatch at one end, possibly a read error. This sequence joins TRBV11-2 and TRBJ2-5; D is tentatively TRBD1 or TRBD2 (5 bases each). Germline CDR1 and CDR2: SGHAT and FQNNGV. CDR3 length: 16 amino acids. CDR3 loop: CASSLGFGGVQETQYF. CDR3 nucleotides: TGTGCCAGCAGTTTAGGCTTTGGGGGAGTCCAAGAGACCCAGTACTTC.

The V and J genes are TRBV30 and TRBJ1-2; D is unresolved. Germline lookup yields CDR1 GTSNPN and CDR2 SVGIG (reference sequence). This CDR3 is 12 amino acids long. V gave up 2 bases and J gave up 7 bases, with 11 bases separating them. DNA for the CDR3: TGTGCCTGGAGTACCTGGACCTTTGGCTACACCTTC. Translated: CAWSTWTFGYTF.

The chain uses TRBV10-3 and TRBJ2-5; a possible D gene is TRBD2 (5 bases). With 4 bases removed from V and 2 bases from J, the gap between germline ends came to 11 bases. The CDR3 extends over 14 amino acids. CDR1 ENHRY and CDR2 SYGVKD come from the germline V gene. The CDR3 here is CAISVSAEQETQYF. For the CDR3, the DNA is TGTGCCATCAGTGTTTCAGCGGAACAAGAGACCCAGTACTTC.

This clonotype was picked up a small number of times. The chain couples TRBV30 to TRBJ1-1, with D tentatively TRBD1 (5 bases). Germline V lookup: CDR1 GTSNPN, CDR2 SVGIG (reference sequence). This CDR3 spans 13 amino acids. V lost 5 bases and J lost 3, with 13 bases in between. Written as DNA, the CDR3 is TGTGCCTGGGTTAGGGGCCGGGACACTGAAGCTTTCTTT. Amino acids: CAWVRGRDTEAFF.

This clonotype has only a few counts. The chain uses TRBV6-6 and TRBJ2-2, with 8 bases lining up with TRBD1. V gave up 4 bases and J gave up 5 bases; unmatched junction bases: 9. Germline CDR1 reads MNHNY; CDR2 reads SVGAGI (reference sequence). This CDR3 has 16 residues. The CDR3 protein is CASSLYQGAGTGELFF. The CDR3 bases are TGTGCCAGCAGTTTATATCAGGGGGCAGGAACCGGGGAGCTGTTTTTT.

V usage is TRBV29-1 and J usage is TRBJ2-3, with TRBD1 as a possible D gene (6 bases). V lost 4 bases to trimming and J lost 4 bases, with 12 bases between them. The CDR3 is 13 residues long. Germline V CDR1 and CDR2: SQVTM, ANQGSEA. CDR3 residues: CSVGTRGSDTQYF. The CDR3 DNA follows: TGCAGCGTTGGGACCAGGGGTTCAGATACGCAGTATTTT.

CDR3 nucleotides: TGCAGTGCTCACTGGCAAGAGACCCAGTACTTC. It specifies CSAHWQETQYF. This chain links TRBV20-1 with TRBJ2-5; D uncertain. The CDR3 totals 11 residues. Germline loops: CDR1 DFQATT, CDR2 SNEGSKA (reference sequence). Trimming removed 5 bases from V and 2 bases from J, with 6 bases in between.

The sample holds a few counts of this clonotype. The chain recombines TRBV20-1 with TRBJ2-1; 12 positions match TRBD2. After removal of 6 bases from V and 5 bases from J, the junction contained 8 bases not matched to a gene. Germline V lookup: CDR1 DFQATT, CDR2 SNEGSKA (reference sequence). This CDR3 contains 15 residues. CDR3 protein: CSATLGLAGDNEQFF. The CDR3 nucleotides are TGCAGTGCCACGCTGGGACTAGCGGGTGACAATGAGCAGTTCTTC.

This clonotype was seen a few times. The chain joins TRBV3-1 to TRBJ1-1; TRBD1 might be the D (5 bases). The CDR3 covers 14 residues. Deletions cut 0 bases from V and 10 bases from J, with 15 bases between. Germline CDR1 is LGHDT and CDR2 is YNNKEL (reference sequence). DNA for the CDR3: TGTGCCAGCAGCCAAGATAGGGGAAGAGTGGGAGCTTTCTTT. It translates to CASSQDRGRVGAFF.

J is TRBJ2-1 and V is TRBV7-2, with TRBD2 identical over 7 bases. Trimming at V came to 2 bases and at J to 4 bases, leaving 8 bases not matched to a gene. Germline values: CDR1 SGHTA, CDR2 FQGNSA. This CDR3 spans 16 amino acids. The CDR3 sequence: CASSLQAPGGYNEQFF. CDR3 bases: TGTGCCAGCAGCTTACAAGCCCCCGGGGGGTACAATGAGCAGTTCTTC.

This clonotype was found a few times. This chain uses TRBV7-8 with TRBJ2-3; 12 nucleotides agree with TRBD2. The CDR3 covers 16 residues. Trimming cost V 5 bases and J 5 bases; bases outside gene matches: 8. CDR1 is SGHVS, CDR2 FQNEAQ, per germline. The CDR3 sequence is CASSRTSGALGDTQYF. DNA of the CDR3: TGTGCCAGCAGCAGGACTAGCGGGGCCCTGGGAGATACGCAGTATTTT.

The rearrangement joins TRBV27 to TRBJ2-1; 9 bases are shared with TRBD2. The V and J ends lost 4 bases and 7 bases, in that order; junction bases with no gene match: 8. CDR1 and CDR2 (germline): MNHEY, SMNVEV (reference sequence). This CDR3 comprises 15 residues. The DNA for the CDR3 is TGTGCCAGCAGTTCCGTCAGCGGGGGGAGGAATGAGCAGTTCTTC. It specifies CASSSVSGGRNEQFF.

The V and J genes are TRBV7-3 and TRBJ2-1; D possibly matches TRBD1 or TRBD2 (6 bases each). The germline V gene encodes CDR1 SGHTA and CDR2 FQGTGA. The CDR3 has 15 residues. Trimming took off 2 bases at V and 7 bases at J, with 15 bases between the two ends. The CDR3 spells CASSLFGGAGNEQFF. In DNA form, the CDR3 reads TGTGCCAGCAGCTTATTTGGGGGCGCGGGGAATGAGCAGTTCTTC.

A few counts support this clonotype. V usage is TRBV11-2 and J usage is TRBJ1-4; maybe TRBD1 (6 bases). V was shortened by 5 bases and J by 9 bases, with 16 bases between the two germline ends. Germline assignment: CDR1 SGHAT and CDR2 FQNNGV. CDR3 length: 14 amino acids. This CDR3 reads CASSASGAVQKLFF. The CDR3 DNA follows: TGTGCCAGCAGCGCCTCAGGGGCCGTTCAAAAACTGTTTTTT. The whole variable domain, filled in from reference TRBV11-2 and TRBJ1-4, reads EAGVAQSPRYKIIEKRQSVAFWCNPISGHATLYWYQQILGQGPKLLIQFQNNGVVDDSQLPKDRFSAERLKGVDSTLKIQPAKLEDSAVYLCASSASGAVQKLFFGSGTQLSVL.

The rearrangement uses TRBV11-2 and TRBJ2-4; D is undetermined. Germline V gene data show CDR1 as SGHAT and CDR2 as FQNNGV. V dropped 5 bases and J dropped 9 bases, with 20 bases sitting between them. The CDR3 extends over 15 amino acids. The CDR3 DNA reads as TGTGCCAGCAGCCGCGCACCAGATAGAGGTGCCATTCAGTACTTC. Residues: CASSRAPDRGAIQYF.

This clonotype was picked up one time. The genes are TRBV9 and TRBJ2-7; D unclear. The CDR3 loop spans 12 amino acids. V was trimmed by 0 bases and J by 5 bases, leaving 6 bases between them. Germline V CDR1 and CDR2: SGDLS, YYNGEE. CDR3 in amino acids: CASSVGDNEQYF. Written as DNA, the CDR3 is TGTGCCAGCAGCGTAGGAGACAACGAGCAGTACTTC.

The sample holds a few counts of this clonotype. The V gene is TRBV30, the J gene TRBJ2-6; 9 bases are a match to TRBD1. Trimming removed 5 bases from V and 0 bases from J; junction bases left unmatched: 11. Germline values: CDR1 GTSNPN, CDR2 SVGIG (reference sequence). This CDR3 is 18 amino acids long. The CDR3 reads CAWRGGTGKSSGANVLTF. Here the CDR3 DNA reads TGTGCCTGGCGAGGGGGGACAGGGAAGAGCTCTGGGGCCAACGTCCTGACTTTC.

The chain carries TRBV29-1 and TRBJ2-1; weak D call: TRBD2 (6 bases). This CDR3 contains 12 residues. CDR1 and CDR2 (germline): SQVTM, ANQGSEA. V lost 7 bases and J lost 7, with 14 bases in between. The CDR3 sequence is CSARLGRNEQFF. The CDR3 nucleotides read TGCAGCGCCCGACTAGGGAGGAATGAGCAGTTCTTC.

The gene calls are TRBV3-1 and TRBJ1-6, with D possibly matching TRBD1 (6 bases). Germline loops: CDR1 LGHDT, CDR2 YNNKEL (reference sequence). V was trimmed by 5 bases and J by 5 bases, leaving 7 bases between them. This CDR3 has 13 amino acids. CDR3 residues: CASSGTHNSPLHF. The CDR3 DNA is TGTGCCAGCAGCGGGACACATAATTCACCCCTCCACTTT.

The chain recombines TRBV2 with TRBJ2-3; no reliable D call. Germline V gene sequence: CDR1 SNHLY, CDR2 FYNNEI. Trimming cost V 0 bases and J 4 bases, with 8 bases left between them. CDR3 size: 14 residues. As DNA, the CDR3 is TGTGCCAGCAGTGAAGCGGGAAGGGCAGATACGCAGTATTTT. This codes for CASSEAGRADTQYF.

Many counts were recorded for this clonotype. This chain links TRBV7-2 with TRBJ2-5, with D possibly matching TRBD2 (6 bases). CDR3 length: 18 residues. Trimming took off 1 base at V and 8 bases at J, with 26 bases between the two ends. The germline gives CDR1 SGHTA, CDR2 FQGNSA. The CDR3 DNA sequence: TGTGCCAGCAGCTTAGGGCCCCCGGGAGTCTGGGTTCCTCTAACCCAGTACTTC. Protein sequence: CASSLGPPGVWVPLTQYF. The complete variable domain, with remaining parts taken from reference TRBV7-2 and TRBJ2-5, reads GAGVSQSPSNKVTEKGKDVELRCDPISGHTALYWYRQSLGQGLEFLIYFQGNSAPDKSGLPSDRFSAERTGGSVSTLTIQRTQQEDSAVYLCASSLGPPGVWVPLTQYFGPGTRLLVL.

The rearrangement joins TRBV5-6 to TRBJ2-3; weak D call: TRBD1 (5 bases). Germline V gene lookup returns CDR1 SGHDT and CDR2 YYEEEE. Trimming removed 4 bases at V and 0 bases at J, with 12 bases between. This CDR3 is 15 amino acids long. CDR3 sequence reads: CASSRTTASTDTQYF. The CDR3 coding sequence is TGTGCCAGCAGCAGAACGACAGCTAGCACAGATACGCAGTATTTT.

The chain carries TRBV5-1 and TRBJ1-2; no clear D. V shed 0 bases and J shed 3 bases, with 12 bases lying between them. The CDR3 totals 15 residues. Germline V gives CDR1 SGHRS, CDR2 YFSETQ. CDR3 residues: CASSLDAEGYYGYTF. For the CDR3, the DNA is TGCGCCAGCAGCTTGGACGCCGAGGGATACTATGGCTACACCTTC. The full variable domain, its missing parts supplied by reference TRBV5-1 and TRBJ1-2, is KAGVTQTPRYLIKTRGQQVTLSCSPISGHRSVSWYQQTPGQGLQFLFEYFSETQRNKGNFPGRFSGRQFSNSRSEMNVSTLELGDSALYLCASSLDAEGYYGYTFGSGTRLTVV.